Below are 4 T cell receptor beta chains sequenced from a single sample in a study of OX40 agonist ivuxolimab in advanced cancers. The repertoire was sequenced with immunoSEQ multiplex PCR; TCRdb's copy has only in-frame clones and lacks some. The sample consists of 60,000 to 70,000 clones, approximately 82% of them appearing once. The sequences come from CD4+ or CD8+ T cells sorted from blood, collected in a trial of the OX40 agonist ivuxolimab. The receptors were sampled from an adult with an advanced solid tumor such as melanoma, head and neck, liver or kidney cancer.

This chain joins TRBV18 and TRBJ2-5; D assignment may be TRBD1 or TRBD2 (5 bases each). Germline assignment: CDR1 KGHSH and CDR2 LQKENI. The CDR3 sequence is 15 residues long. V was cut by 3 bases and J by 2 bases, with 13 bases left in between. CDR3 amino acids: CASSPVQGPQETQYF. CDR3 coding DNA: TGTGCCAGCTCACCGGTGCAGGGACCACAAGAGACCCAGTACTTC.

The chain employs TRBV29-1 and TRBJ2-1; D call uncertain. The germline gives CDR1 SQVTM, CDR2 ANQGSEA. V shed 6 bases and J shed 2 bases, with 14 bases lying between them. The CDR3 is 14 amino acids. The CDR3 DNA follows: TGCAGCGTGGGGTTCGACCTGACCTACAATGAGCAGTTCTTC. Residues: CSVGFDLTYNEQFF.

The rearrangement uses TRBV2 and TRBJ2-5, with 12 bases aligning to TRBD2. The CDR3 consists of 16 residues. V shed 7 bases, J shed 5 bases, and the junction held 11 bases outside the gene matches. CDR1 and CDR2 (germline): SNHLY, FYNNEI. The CDR3 loop reads CASTKSSGRGGETQYF. CDR3 sequence (DNA): TGTGCCAGCACTAAATCTAGCGGGAGGGGAGGTGAGACCCAGTACTTC.

The CDR3 spells CASSSGLNYGYTF. The CDR3, as DNA: TGTGCCAGCAGTTCGGGGCTGAACTATGGCTACACCTTC. The genes are TRBV2 and TRBJ1-2; tentative D call: TRBD1 (5 bases). The CDR3 extends over 13 amino acids. Germline values: CDR1 SNHLY, CDR2 FYNNEI. V was cut by 5 bases and J by 2 bases, with 9 bases left in between.